This record covers a single T cell receptor beta chain. Clones were sequenced by immunoSEQ multiplex PCR, and TCRdb holds only the in-frame ones, with some missing. The sample includes 200,000 to 250,000 clones, roughly 80% of them seen just once. The data were obtained in a study of blood T cell repertoires in COVID-19. Germline V gives CDR1 SGHNT, CDR2 YENEEA. V gave up 7 bases and J gave up 0 bases, with 6 bases separating them. CDR3 length equals 13 residues. The TCR comes from a woman aged 18-29 years with acute or convalescent COVID-19. The chain employs TRBV11-3 and TRBJ2-2; D gene ambiguous. Sequencing was performed on peripheral blood. The CDR3, as DNA: TGTGCCAGCACCAATCCGAACACCGGGGAGCTGTTTTTT. Protein: CASTNPNTGELFF.